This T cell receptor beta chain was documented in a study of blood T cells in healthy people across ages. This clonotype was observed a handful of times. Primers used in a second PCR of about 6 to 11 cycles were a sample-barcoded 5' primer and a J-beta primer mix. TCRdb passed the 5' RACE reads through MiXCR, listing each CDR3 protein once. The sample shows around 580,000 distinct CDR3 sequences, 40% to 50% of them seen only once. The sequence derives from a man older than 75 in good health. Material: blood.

DNA for the CDR3: TGTGCCAGCAGTTTAAGGGGCCCGCTCCACTTT. This codes for CASSLRGPLHF. This sequence joins TRBV12-3 or TRBV12-4 and TRBJ1-6; D may be TRBD1 (5 bases). V was shortened by 2 bases and J by 16 bases, with 9 bases between the two germline ends. This CDR3 spans 11 amino acids.